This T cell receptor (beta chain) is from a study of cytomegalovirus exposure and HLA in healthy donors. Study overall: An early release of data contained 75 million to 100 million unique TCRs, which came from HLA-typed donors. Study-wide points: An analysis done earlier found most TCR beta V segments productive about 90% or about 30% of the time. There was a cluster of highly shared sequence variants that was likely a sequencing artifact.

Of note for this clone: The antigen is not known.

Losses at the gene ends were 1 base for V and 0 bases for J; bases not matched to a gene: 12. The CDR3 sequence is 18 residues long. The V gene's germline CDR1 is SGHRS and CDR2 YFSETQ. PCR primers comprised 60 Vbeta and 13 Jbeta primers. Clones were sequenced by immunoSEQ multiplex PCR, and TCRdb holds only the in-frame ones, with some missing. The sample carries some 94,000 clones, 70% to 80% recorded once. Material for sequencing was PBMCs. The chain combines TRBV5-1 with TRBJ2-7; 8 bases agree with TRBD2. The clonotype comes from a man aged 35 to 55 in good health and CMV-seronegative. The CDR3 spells CASSLRGATSVRSYEQYF. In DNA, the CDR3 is TGCGCCAGCAGCTTGAGGGGTGCGACTAGCGTTCGCTCCTACGAGCAGTACTTC.